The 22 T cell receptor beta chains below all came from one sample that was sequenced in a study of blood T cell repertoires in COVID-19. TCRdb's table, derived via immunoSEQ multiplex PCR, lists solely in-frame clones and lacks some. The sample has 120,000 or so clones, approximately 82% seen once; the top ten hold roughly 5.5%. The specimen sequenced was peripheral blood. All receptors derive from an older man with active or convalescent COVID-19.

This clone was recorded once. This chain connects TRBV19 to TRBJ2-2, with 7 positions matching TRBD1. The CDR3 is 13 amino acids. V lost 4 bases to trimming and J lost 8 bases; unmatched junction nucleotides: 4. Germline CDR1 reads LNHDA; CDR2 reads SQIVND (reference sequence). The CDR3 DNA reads TGTGCCAGTAGTAGACAGGGCTTAGGGGAGCTGTTTTTT. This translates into CASSRQGLGELFF.

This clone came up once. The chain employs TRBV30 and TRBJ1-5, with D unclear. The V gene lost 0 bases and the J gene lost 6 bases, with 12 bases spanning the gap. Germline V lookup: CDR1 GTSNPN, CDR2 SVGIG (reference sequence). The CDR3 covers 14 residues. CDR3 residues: CAWSVKTPAQPQHF. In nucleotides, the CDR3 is TGTGCCTGGAGTGTAAAAACTCCCGCTCAGCCCCAGCATTTT.

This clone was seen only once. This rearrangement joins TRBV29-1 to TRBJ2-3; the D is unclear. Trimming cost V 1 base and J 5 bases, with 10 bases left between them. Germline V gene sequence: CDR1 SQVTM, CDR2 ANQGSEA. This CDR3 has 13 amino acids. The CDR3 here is CSVEVRVKDTQYF. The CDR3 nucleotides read TGCAGCGTTGAAGTCCGAGTGAAAGATACGCAGTATTTT.

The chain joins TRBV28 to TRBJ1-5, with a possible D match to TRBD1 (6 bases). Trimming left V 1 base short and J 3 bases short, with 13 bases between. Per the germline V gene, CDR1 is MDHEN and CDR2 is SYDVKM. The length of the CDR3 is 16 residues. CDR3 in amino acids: CASSLFRGADNQPQHF. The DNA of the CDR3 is TGTGCCAGCAGTTTATTTCGGGGGGCGGACAATCAGCCCCAGCATTTT.

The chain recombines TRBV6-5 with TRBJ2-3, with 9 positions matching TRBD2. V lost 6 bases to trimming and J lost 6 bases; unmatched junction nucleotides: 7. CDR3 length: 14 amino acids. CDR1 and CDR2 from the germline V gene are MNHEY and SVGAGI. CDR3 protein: CASSSRGGGDTQYF. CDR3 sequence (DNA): TGTGCCAGCAGCTCGCGGGGGGGCGGGGATACGCAGTATTTT.

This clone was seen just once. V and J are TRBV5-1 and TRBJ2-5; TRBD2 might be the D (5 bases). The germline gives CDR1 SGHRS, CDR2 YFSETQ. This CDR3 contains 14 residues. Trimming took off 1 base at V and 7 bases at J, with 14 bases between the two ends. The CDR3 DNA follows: TGCGCCAGCAGCTTGAGGACCGCCGCGGGGACCCAGTACTTC. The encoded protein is CASSLRTAAGTQYF. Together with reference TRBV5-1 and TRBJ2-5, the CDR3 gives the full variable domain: KAGVTQTPRYLIKTRGQQVTLSCSPISGHRSVSWYQQTPGQGLQFLFEYFSETQRNKGNFPGRFSGRQFSNSRSEMNVSTLELGDSALYLCASSLRTAAGTQYFGPGTRLLVL.

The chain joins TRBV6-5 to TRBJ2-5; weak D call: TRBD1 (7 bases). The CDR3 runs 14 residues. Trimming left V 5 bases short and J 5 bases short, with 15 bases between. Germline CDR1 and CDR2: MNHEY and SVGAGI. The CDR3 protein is CASSPQGGRETQYF. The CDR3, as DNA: TGTGCCAGCAGTCCCCAGGGGGGCCGGGAGACCCAGTACTTC.

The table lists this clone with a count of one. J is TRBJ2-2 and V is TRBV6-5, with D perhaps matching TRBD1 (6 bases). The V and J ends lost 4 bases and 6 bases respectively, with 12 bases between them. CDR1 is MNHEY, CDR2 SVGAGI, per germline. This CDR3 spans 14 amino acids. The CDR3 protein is CASSSTGWPGELFF. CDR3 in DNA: TGTGCCAGCAGTTCAACAGGGTGGCCCGGGGAGCTGTTTTTT.

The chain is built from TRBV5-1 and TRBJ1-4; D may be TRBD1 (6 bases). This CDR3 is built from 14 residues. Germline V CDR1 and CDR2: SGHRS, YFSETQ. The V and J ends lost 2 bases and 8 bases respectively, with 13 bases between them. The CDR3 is CASSLAGAGEKLFF. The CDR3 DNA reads TGCGCCAGCAGCTTAGCAGGGGCAGGGGAAAAACTGTTTTTT.

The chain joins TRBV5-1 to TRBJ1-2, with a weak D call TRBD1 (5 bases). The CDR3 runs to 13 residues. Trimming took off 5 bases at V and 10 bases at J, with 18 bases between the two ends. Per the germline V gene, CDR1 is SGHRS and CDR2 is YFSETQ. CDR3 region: CASSRIQGWDYTF. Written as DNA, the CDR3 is TGCGCCAGCAGTCGAATCCAGGGTTGGGACTACACCTTC.

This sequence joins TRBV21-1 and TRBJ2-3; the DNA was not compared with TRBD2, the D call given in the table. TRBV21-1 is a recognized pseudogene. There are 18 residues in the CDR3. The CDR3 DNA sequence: TGTGCCAGCAGCAAAGGGGGGACTAGCGGAGCTCGGGAAGATACGCAGTATTTT. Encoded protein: CASSKGGTSGAREDTQYF.

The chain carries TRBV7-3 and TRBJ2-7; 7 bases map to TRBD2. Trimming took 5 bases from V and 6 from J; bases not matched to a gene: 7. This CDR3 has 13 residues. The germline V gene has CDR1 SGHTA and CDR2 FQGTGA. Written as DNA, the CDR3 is TGTGCCAGCAGCCGTAGGGAGGGTTCCGAGCAGTACTTC. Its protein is CASSRREGSEQYF.

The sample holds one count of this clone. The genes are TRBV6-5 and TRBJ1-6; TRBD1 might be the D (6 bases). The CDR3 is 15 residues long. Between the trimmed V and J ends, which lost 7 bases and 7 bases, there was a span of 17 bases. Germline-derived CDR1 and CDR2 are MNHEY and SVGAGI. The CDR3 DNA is TGTGCCAGCAATCCACAGGGTCGAGACAATTCACCCCTCCACTTT. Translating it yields CASNPQGRDNSPLHF.

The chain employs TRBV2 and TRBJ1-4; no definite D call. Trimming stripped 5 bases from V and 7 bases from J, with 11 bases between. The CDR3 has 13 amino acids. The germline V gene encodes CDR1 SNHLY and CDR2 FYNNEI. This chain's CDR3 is CASSTYGREKLFF. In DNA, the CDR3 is TGTGCCAGCAGTACGTACGGTCGTGAAAAACTGTTTTTT.

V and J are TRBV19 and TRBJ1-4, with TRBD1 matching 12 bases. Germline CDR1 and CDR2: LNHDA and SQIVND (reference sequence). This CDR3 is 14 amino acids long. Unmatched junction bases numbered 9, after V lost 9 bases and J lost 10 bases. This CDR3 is CASRVGTGGGKLFF. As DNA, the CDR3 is TGTGCCAGCAGGGTCGGGACAGGGGGCGGAAAACTGTTTTTT.

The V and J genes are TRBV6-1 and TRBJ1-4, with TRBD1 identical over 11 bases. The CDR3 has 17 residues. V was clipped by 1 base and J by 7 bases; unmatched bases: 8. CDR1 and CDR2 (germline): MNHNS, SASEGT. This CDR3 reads CASSEVPGQGGGEKLFF. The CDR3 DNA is TGTGCCAGCAGTGAAGTCCCGGGACAGGGGGGAGGTGAAAAACTGTTTTTT.

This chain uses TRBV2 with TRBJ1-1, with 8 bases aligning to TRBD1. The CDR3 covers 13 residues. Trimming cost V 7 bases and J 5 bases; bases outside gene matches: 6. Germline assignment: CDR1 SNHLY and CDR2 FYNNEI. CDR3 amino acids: CASTGQGRTEAFF. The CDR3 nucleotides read TGTGCCAGCACCGGACAGGGACGGACTGAAGCTTTCTTT.

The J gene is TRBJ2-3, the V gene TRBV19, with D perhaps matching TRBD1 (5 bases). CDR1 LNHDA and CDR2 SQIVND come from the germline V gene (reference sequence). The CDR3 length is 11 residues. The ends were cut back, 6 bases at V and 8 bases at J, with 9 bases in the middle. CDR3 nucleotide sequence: TGTGCCAGTAGCCAGGGCGGTACGCAGTATTTT. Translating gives CASSQGGTQYF. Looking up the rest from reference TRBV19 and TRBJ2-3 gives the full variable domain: DGGITQSPKYLFRKEGQNVTLSCEQNLNHDAMYWYRQDPGQGLRLIYYSQIVNDFQKGDIAEGYSVSREKKESFPLTVTSAQKNPTAFYLCASSQGGTQYFGPGTRLTVL.

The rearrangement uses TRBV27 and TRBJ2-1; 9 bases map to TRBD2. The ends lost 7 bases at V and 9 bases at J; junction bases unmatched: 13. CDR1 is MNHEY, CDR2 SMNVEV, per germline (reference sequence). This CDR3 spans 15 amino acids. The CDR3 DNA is TGTGCCAGCATTGGCGGTGCGGGGGGGCCAGCTGAGCAGTTCTTC. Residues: CASIGGAGGPAEQFF.

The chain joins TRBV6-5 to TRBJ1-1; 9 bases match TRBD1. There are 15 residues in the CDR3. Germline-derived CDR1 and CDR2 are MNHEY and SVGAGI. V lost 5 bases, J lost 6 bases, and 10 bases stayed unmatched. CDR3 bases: TGTGCCAGCAGTCAGGGACAGGGAGTCCCGTCTGAAGCTTTCTTT. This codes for CASSQGQGVPSEAFF.

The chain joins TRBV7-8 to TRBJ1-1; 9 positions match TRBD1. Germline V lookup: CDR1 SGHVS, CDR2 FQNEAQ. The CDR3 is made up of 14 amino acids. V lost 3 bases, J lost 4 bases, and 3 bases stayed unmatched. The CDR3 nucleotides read TGTGCCAGCAGCTTCGCGACAGGGGGCACTGAAGCTTTCTTT. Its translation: CASSFATGGTEAFF. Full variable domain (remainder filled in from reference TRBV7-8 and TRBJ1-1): GAGVSQSPRYKVAKRGQDVALRCDPISGHVSLFWYQQALGQGPEFLTYFQNEAQLDKSGLPSDRFFAERPEGSVSTLKIQRTQQEDSAVYLCASSFATGGTEAFFGQGTRLTVV.

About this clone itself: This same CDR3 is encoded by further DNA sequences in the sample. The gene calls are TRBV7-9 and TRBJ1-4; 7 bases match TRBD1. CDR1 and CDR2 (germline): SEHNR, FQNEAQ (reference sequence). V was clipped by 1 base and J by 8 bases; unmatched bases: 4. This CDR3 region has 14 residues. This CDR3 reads CASSLGQGNEKLFF. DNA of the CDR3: TGTGCCAGCAGCTTAGGACAGGGTAACGAAAAACTGTTTTTT. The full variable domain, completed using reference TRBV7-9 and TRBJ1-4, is DTGVSQNPRHKITKRGQNVTFRCDPISEHNRLYWYRQTLGQGPEFLTYFQNEAQLEKSRLLSDRFSAERPKGSFSTLEIQRTEQGDSAMYLCASSLGQGNEKLFFGSGTQLSVL.